The source of this T cell receptor (beta chain) is a study of shared clonotypes between healthy human individuals. Turning to the study itself: The donors, two women and a few men, were aged 18 to 49.

CD45RO-negative, CCR7-selected cells formed the naive CD8 fraction, which excluded terminally differentiated effector memory CD45RA+ cells. Profiled with immunoSEQ multiplex PCR; TCRdb holds only in-frame clones, not every one. The sample consists of about 680,000 clones, 92% of them appearing once. As for this clone: Its antigen is unknown.

Findings and caveats of the study: Among non-shared clonotypes, generation probabilities were lower than among those shared by all four donors. Represented genetic and exposure-history diversity was restricted by having few donors.

Germline CDR1 SGHRS, CDR2 YFSETQ. This CDR3 is 14 amino acids long. The ends were cut back, 2 bases at V and 0 bases at J, with 9 bases in the middle. The J gene is TRBJ2-7, the V gene TRBV5-1; tentatively, D is TRBD1 (6 bases). The sequence came from a man younger than 40 in good health. The sample comprised naive CD8+ T cells sorted from blood. In DNA, the CDR3 is TGCGCCAGCAGCTTCACAGGGTTCTCCTACGAGCAGTACTTC. This encodes CASSFTGFSYEQYF.